A selection of T cell receptor beta chains follows, all from one sample in a study of T cell repertoires in aging, cancer and after chemotherapy. One entry per CDR3 protein, called by TCRdb with MiXCR from the multiplex PCR reads. The data contain just under 10,000 distinct CDR3 sequences, around a third of them singletons. The specimen sequenced was blood. Receptors originate from a human donor in good health. Both conserved end residues are part of each CDR3. The D gene is left open where the match is weak. Clone size is given for some rows only: seen once, a few or many times, or a class if the clone is expanded.

.	TRBV7-6	TRBJ2-3	TRBD2	CATSAVGEGDTQYF	TGTGCAACCAGCGCCGTCGGGGAGGGAGATACGCAGTATTTT
few	TRBV6-4	TRBJ2-2	.	CASSEGTGELFF	TGTGCCAGCAGTGAGGGCACCGGGGAGCTGTTTTTT
.	TRBV27	TRBJ2-2	.	CASTPRPAGADTGELFF	TGTGCCAGCACCCCCCGTCCGGCAGGGGCCGACACCGGGGAGCTGTTTTTT
few	TRBV27	TRBJ1-6	.	CASSLYGGSYNSPLHF	TGTGCCAGCAGTTTATACGGTGGCTCCTATAATTCACCCCTCCACTTT
few	TRBV15	TRBJ1-2	.	CATSRDLYRDYGYTF	TGTGCCACCAGCAGAGATCTGTACAGGGACTATGGCTACACCTTC
.	TRBV12-3/TRBV12-4	TRBJ2-7	.	CASSNSGYEQYF	TGTGCCAGCAGCAATAGCGGTTACGAGCAGTACTTC
.	TRBV19	TRBJ2-5	TRBD1	CASSIVTGTAVETQYF	TGTGCCAGTAGTATAGTGACCGGGACAGCGGTAGAGACCCAGTACTTC
.	TRBV6-2/TRBV6-3	TRBJ2-7	.	CASSYVPGSGAYEQYF	TGTGCCAGCAGTTACGTCCCGGGCTCGGGAGCCTACGAGCAGTACTTC
.	TRBV6-1	TRBJ2-5	TRBD1	CASSRQGKKTQYF	TGTGCCAGCAGCCGACAGGGTAAAAAGACCCAGTACTTC
.	TRBV29-1	TRBJ1-4	.	CSVEILTEKLFF	TGCAGCGTTGAAATTCTTACTGAAAAACTGTTTTTT
.	TRBV24-1	TRBJ1-5	TRBD1	CATSDPVEGGTGQPQHF	TGTGCCACCAGTGACCCCGTAGAAGGGGGCACTGGTCAGCCCCAGCATTTT
few	TRBV6-4	TRBJ2-1	.	CASSPGLDYNEQFF	TGTGCCAGCAGTCCGGGACTGGACTACAATGAGCAGTTCTTC
.	TRBV5-1	TRBJ1-1	.	CASSLVGSGTEAFF	TGCGCCAGCAGCTTGGTAGGCTCCGGTACTGAAGCTTTCTTT